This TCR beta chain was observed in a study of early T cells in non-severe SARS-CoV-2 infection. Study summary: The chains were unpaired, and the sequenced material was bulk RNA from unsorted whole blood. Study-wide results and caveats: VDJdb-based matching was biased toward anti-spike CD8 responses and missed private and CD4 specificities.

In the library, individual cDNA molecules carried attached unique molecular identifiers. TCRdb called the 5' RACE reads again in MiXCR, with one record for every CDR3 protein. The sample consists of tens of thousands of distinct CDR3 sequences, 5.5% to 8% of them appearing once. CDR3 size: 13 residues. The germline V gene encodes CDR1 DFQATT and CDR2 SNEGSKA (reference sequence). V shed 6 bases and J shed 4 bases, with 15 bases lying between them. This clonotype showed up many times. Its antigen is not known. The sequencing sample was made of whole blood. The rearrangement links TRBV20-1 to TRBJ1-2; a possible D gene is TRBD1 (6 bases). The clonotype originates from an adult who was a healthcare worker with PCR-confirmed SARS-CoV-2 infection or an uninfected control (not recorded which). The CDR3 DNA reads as TGCAGTGCGTCAGGACAGAATGGCTATGGCTACACCTTC. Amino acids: CSASGQNGYGYTF.